This TCR beta chain was sequenced in a study of T cell responses to AZD1222 COVID-19 vaccine. Whole-study results and caveats: Clonal diversity was possibly underestimated; the donors were predominantly white British and more often female. Baseline serology detected seropositivity in only six AZD1222 recipients.

This clone appeared once. Its specificity is not known. Germline-derived CDR1 and CDR2 are WSHSY and SAAADI. This CDR3 contains 12 residues. V lost 8 bases to trimming and J lost 2 bases, with 9 bases between them. Profiling relied on immunoSEQ multiplex PCR, and the TCRdb table lists in-frame clones only, not all of them. Of around 160,000 clones listed, 75% to 95% are singletons. The chain has TRBV10-2 and TRBJ1-2; D gene unclear. The source material was peripheral blood, sampled on day 0 of AZD1222 vaccination. This receptor was obtained from an adult in good health. CDR3 amino acids: CASGTQNYGYTF. The CDR3 DNA reads TGCGCCAGCGGAACACAGAACTATGGCTACACCTTC.